This T cell receptor (beta chain) emerged from a study of CD4+ T cells in melanoma. Whole-study results and caveats: CD8+ T cell, macrophage and B cell function reportedly correlated with neoantigen-specific CD4+ T cells. Diverse differentiation states were reported for melanoma neoantigen-specific CD4+ T cells.

From germline, CDR1 is SGHAT and CDR2 FQNNGV. V lost 1 base and J 3 bases, leaving 6 bases between the germline ends. This CDR3 comprises 13 residues. The assay was immunoSEQ multiplex PCR, and TCRdb's table has in-frame clones only and misses some. The table lists 20,000 or so clones, over 75% of them singletons. As regards this clone: Its antigen remains unknown.

This sequence originates from a human donor with melanoma. The chain couples TRBV11-2 to TRBJ1-2; D unclear. Sequenced material: cells from a culture (not recorded whether cultured in vitro). In DNA, the CDR3 is TGTGCCAGCAGCTTAGGGGTCTACTATGGCTACACCTTC. Translated, it gives CASSLGVYYGYTF.